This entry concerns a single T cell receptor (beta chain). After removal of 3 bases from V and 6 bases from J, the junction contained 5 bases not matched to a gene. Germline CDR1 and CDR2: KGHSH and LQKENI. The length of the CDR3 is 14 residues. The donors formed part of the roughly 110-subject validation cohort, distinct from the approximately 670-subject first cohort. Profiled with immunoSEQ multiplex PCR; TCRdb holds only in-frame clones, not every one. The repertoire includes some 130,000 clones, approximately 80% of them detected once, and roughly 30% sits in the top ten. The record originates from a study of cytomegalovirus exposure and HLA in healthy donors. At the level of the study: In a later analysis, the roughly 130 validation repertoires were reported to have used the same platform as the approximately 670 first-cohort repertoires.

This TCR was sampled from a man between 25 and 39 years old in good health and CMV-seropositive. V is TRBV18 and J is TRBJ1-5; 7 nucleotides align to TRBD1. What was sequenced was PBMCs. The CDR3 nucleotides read TGTGCCAGCTCACCTCAGAGACAGGGTCAGCCCCAGCATTTT. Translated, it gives CASSPQRQGQPQHF.